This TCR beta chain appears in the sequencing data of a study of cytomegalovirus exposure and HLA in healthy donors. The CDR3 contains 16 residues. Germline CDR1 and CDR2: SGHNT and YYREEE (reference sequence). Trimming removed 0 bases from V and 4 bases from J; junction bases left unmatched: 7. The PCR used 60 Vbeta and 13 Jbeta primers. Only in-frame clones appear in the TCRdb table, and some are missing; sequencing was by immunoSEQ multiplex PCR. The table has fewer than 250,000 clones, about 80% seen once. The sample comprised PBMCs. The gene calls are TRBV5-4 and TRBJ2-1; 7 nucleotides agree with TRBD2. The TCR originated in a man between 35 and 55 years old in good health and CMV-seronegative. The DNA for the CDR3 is TGTGCCAGCAGCTTGGCCGCGGGCGGGGGATACAATGAGCAGTTCTTC. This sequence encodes CASSLAAGGGYNEQFF.